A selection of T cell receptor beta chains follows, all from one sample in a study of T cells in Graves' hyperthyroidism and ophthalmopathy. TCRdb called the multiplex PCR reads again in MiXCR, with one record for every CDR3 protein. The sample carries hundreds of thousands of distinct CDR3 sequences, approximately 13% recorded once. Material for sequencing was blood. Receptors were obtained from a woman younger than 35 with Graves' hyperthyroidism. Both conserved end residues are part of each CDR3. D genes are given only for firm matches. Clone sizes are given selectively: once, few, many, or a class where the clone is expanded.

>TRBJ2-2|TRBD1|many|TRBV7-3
TGTGCCAGCAGCTTAACCGGGACAGGGGGGACCGGGGAGCTGTTTTTT
CASSLTGTGGTGELFF
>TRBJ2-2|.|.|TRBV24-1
TGTGCCACCAGTGAGCCGTCGGGGTCCACCGGGGAGCTGTTTTTT
CATSEPSGSTGELFF
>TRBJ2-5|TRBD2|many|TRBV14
TGTGCCAGCAGCCCGACTAGCGGGAGATCAGAGACCCAGTACTTC
CASSPTSGRSETQYF
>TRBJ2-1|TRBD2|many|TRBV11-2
TGTGCCAGCAGCCACCCCGGGACTAGCAGACCTGAGCAGTTCTTC
CASSHPGTSRPEQFF
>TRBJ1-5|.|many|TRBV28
TGTGCCAGCAGTTTAATGTCTAATCAGCCCCAGCATTTT
CASSLMSNQPQHF
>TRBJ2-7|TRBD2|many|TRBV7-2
TGTGCCAGCAGCACCCTAGCGGGTACTACCTACGAGCAGTACTTC
CASSTLAGTTYEQYF
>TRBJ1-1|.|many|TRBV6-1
TGTGCCAGCAGTGTTATCAGCAAGAACACTGAAGCTTTCTTT
CASSVISKNTEAFF
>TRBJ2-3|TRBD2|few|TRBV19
TGTGCCAGTAGTTTGACTAGCGGGGGGGGAGATACGCAGTATTTT
CASSLTSGGGDTQYF
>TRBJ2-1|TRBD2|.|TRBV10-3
TGTGCCATCAGTGTGACTAGCGGGGGGCAAAAGCAGTTCTTC
CAISVTSGGQKQFF
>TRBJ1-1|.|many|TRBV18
TGTGCCAGCTCAAAGGGCCGGGACACCTTTAGGGCCACTGAAGCTTTCTTT
CASSKGRDTFRATEAFF
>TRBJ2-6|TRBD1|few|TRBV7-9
TGTGCCAGCAGCCTATCCGGGACAGCTGGGGCCAACGTCCTGACTTTC
CASSLSGTAGANVLTF
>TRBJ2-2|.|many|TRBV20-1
TGCAGTGCTAGCGGGGACGTAGGTGGGGGGGCCACCGGGGAGCTGTTTTTT
CSASGDVGGGATGELFF
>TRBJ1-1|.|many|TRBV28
TGTGCCAGCAGTTTAGAAGGATTCAACACTGAAGCTTTCTTT
CASSLEGFNTEAFF
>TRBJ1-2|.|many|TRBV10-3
TGTGCCATCAGTGCGTCAGACTATGGCTACACCTTC
CAISASDYGYTF
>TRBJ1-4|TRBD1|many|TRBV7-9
TGTGCCAGCAGCTTACAGAGTATGGCGATAGGGGGCGAAAAACTGTTTTTT
CASSLQSMAIGGEKLFF
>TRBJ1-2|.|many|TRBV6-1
TGTGCCAGCAGTTGGGCCAGGGAGGACTATGGCTACACCTTC
CASSWAREDYGYTF
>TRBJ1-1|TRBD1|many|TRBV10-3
TGTGCCATCACCTCGACAGGGGGCTTAACTGAAGCTTTCTTT
CAITSTGGLTEAFF
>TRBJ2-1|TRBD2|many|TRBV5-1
TGCGCCAGCAGCCCTCGAGCGGGAGCTTGGAATGAGCAGTTCTTC
CASSPRAGAWNEQFF
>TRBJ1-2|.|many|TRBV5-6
TGTGCCAGCAGCTTGTGGGGGGAGTTCGGCTATGGCTACACCTTC
CASSLWGEFGYGYTF
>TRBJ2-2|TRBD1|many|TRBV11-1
TGTGCCAGCAGCCATCGCCCGAGGTCAGGGGGCACCGGGGAGCTGTTTTTT
CASSHRPRSGGTGELFF
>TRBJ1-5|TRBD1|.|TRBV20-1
TGCAGTGCTTTAGGACAGGTCGAGCCCCAGCATTTT
CSALGQVEPQHF
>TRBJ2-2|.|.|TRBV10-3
TGTGCCATCACTGGGGCCAAGGCCGGGGAGCTGTTTTTT
CAITGAKAGELFF
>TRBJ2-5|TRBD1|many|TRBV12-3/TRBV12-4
TGTGCCAGCAGTTCTCGACAGGGGGCTCGGGAGACCCAGTACTTC
CASSSRQGARETQYF
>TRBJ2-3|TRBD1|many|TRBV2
TGTGCCAGCACGGGACAGGGGACAGATACGCAGTATTTT
CASTGQGTDTQYF
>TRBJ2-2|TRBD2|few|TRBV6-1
TGTGCCAGCAGAACTTTACTAGCGGGAGGGGCCGGGGAGCTGTTTTTT
CASRTLLAGGAGELFF
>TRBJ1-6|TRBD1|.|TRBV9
TGTGCCAGCAGCGCCTCAGGGGGGGGCGGCAATTCACCCCTCCACTTT
CASSASGGGGNSPLHF
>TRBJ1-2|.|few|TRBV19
TGTGCCACCTCGGACAGCAACTACGCTTATGGCTACACCTTC
CATSDSNYAYGYTF
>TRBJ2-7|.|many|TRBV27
TGTGCCAGCAGTCCCGGAGGGCGGCAGTCCTACGAGCAGTACTTC
CASSPGGRQSYEQYF
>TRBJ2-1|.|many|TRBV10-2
TGCGCCAGCAGTGAGTCCCAGAGCTTCTACAATGAGCAGTTCTTC
CASSESQSFYNEQFF
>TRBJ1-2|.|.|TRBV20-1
TGCAGCCCTCCCATCTTTGGCTACACCTTC
CSPPIFGYTF
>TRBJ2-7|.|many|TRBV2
TGTGCCAGCAGTGAAGCGCTTCCTAGGGCTACCTACGAGCAGTACTTC
CASSEALPRATYEQYF
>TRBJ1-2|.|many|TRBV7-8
TGTGCCAGCAGCTTTGGACTGGCCAAGGGTGGCTACACCTTC
CASSFGLAKGGYTF
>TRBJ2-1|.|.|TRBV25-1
TGTGCCAGCAGTGACAGGTTGGGCTCCTACAATGAGCAGTTCTTC
CASSDRLGSYNEQFF
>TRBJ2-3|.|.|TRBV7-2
TGTGCCAGCAGCTTAAAGATGTCAGATACGCAGTATTTT
CASSLKMSDTQYF
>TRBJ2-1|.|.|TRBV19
TGTGCCAGTAGTATTGAGGGCAGCTTGCCCTCCTACAATGAGCAGTTCTTC
CASSIEGSLPSYNEQFF
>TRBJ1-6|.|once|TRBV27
TGTGCCAGCAGTTTAGATCGGCCGACTAATTCACCCCTCCACTTT
CASSLDRPTNSPLHF
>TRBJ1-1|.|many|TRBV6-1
TGTGCCAGCAGTCCCCCACATCTCCGCATGAACACTGAAGCTTTCTTT
CASSPPHLRMNTEAFF
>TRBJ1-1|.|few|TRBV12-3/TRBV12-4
TGTGCCAGCAGTCGGGGGGGCGCGGTGAACACTGAAGCTTTCTTT
CASSRGGAVNTEAFF
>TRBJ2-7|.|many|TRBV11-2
TGTGCCAGCAGTCAAGCCGGGCTATCGGGCGAGCAGTACTTC
CASSQAGLSGEQYF
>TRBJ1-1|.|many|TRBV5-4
TGTGCCAGCAGCTCAGCCCGAGGATCCACTGAAGCTTTCTTT
CASSSARGSTEAFF
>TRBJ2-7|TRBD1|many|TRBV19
TGTGCCAGTAGTATACCACAGGGGATGGGCGAGCAGTACTTC
CASSIPQGMGEQYF
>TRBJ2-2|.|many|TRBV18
TGTGCCAGCTCACCAATGACAGGGAACACCGGGGAGCTGTTTTTT
CASSPMTGNTGELFF
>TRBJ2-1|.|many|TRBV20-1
TGCAGTGCCCAGGGGCGATACAATGAGCAGTTCTTC
CSAQGRYNEQFF
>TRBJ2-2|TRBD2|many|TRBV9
TGTGCCAGCAGCGGTGGGACTAGCGGGGGGCCCGGGGAGCTGTTTTTT
CASSGGTSGGPGELFF
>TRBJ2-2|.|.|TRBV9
TGTGCCAGCAGCGTACTCGGTTTCCCCGGGGAGCTGTTTTTT
CASSVLGFPGELFF
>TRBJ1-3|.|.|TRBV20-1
TGCAGTGCTATAAACCCGGGGGTAACTGGAAACACCATATATTTT
CSAINPGVTGNTIYF
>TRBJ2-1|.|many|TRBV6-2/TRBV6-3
TGTGCCAGCGGACGGACCCCCTACAATGAGCAGTTCTTC
CASGRTPYNEQFF
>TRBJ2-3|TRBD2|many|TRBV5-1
TGCGCCAGCAGCTTCGGACTAGCGGGGGCCTACACAGATACGCAGTATTTT
CASSFGLAGAYTDTQYF
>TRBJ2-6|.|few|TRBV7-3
TGTTCCAGCAGTAGACGAGAGGCCAACGTCCTGACTTTC
CSSSRREANVLTF
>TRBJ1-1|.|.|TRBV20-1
TGCAGTGCTAGTTTAAGGTTGAACACTGAAGCTTTCTTT
CSASLRLNTEAFF